Shown below are 17 T cell receptor beta chains from a single sample sequenced in a study of shared clonotypes between healthy human individuals. Assay used: immunoSEQ multiplex PCR; TCRdb lists only in-frame clones, some missing. The table includes 1,100,000 or so clones, 75% to 80% detected once. Sequencing input: memory CD4+ T cells from PBMCs. As to subset: CD45RA-negative fraction. The receptors come from a man between 18 and 35 years old in good health. Some clones in this sample may be carry-over from other donors' samples.

The gene calls are TRBV7-8 and TRBJ2-2, with TRBD2 matching over 12 bases. The germline V gene has CDR1 SGHVS and CDR2 FQNEAQ. V was pared by 5 bases and J by 7 bases, with 2 bases of the junction left unmatched. The CDR3 loop spans 14 amino acids. DNA of the CDR3: TGTGCCAGCAGCCCGGGACTAGCGGGCGGGGAGCTGTTTTTT. Residues: CASSPGLAGGELFF.

This clone was observed a single time. The V and J genes are TRBV27 and TRBJ2-5; perhaps D is TRBD1 or TRBD2 (6 bases each). CDR3 length equals 17 residues. Trimming shortened V by 10 bases and J by 2 bases, and 26 bases separated the two germline ends. From germline, CDR1 is MNHEY and CDR2 SMNVEV (reference sequence). Written as DNA, the CDR3 is TGTGCCATGTCCAAGCGGGCAGGGGTAAAGAGGCAAGAGACCCAGTACTTC. Protein product: CAMSKRAGVKRQETQYF.

The chain combines TRBV7-2 with TRBJ2-7, with D possibly being TRBD1 (6 bases). The germline V and J ends were trimmed by 3 bases and 5 bases, with 17 bases remaining between them. Germline V gene data show CDR1 as SGHTA and CDR2 as FQGNSA. This CDR3 is built from 15 residues. CDR3 DNA sequence: TGTGCCAGCAGCTTCCCGACGCCAGGGGCCGACGAGCAGTACTTC. It translates to CASSFPTPGADEQYF.

The chain has TRBV4-2 and TRBJ2-5; 7 bases match TRBD1. The CDR3 covers 15 residues. V shed 3 bases and J 0 bases; nucleotides not matched to a gene: 4. Germline V CDR1 and CDR2: LGHNA, YNFKEQ. The CDR3 nucleotides read TGTGCCAGCAGCCATGGCGACAGGGACCAAGAGACCCAGTACTTC. Translated, it gives CASSHGDRDQETQYF.

On this clone itself: At one end, the junction sequence differs from germline, possibly due to a read error. This chain links TRBV5-1 with TRBJ2-5, with 11 bases that match TRBD1. In germline, CDR1 is SGHRS, CDR2 YFSETQ. This CDR3 spans 15 amino acids. CDR3 DNA sequence: TGTGCCAGCAGCTTGGACAGGGGGCGCGGGGAGACCCAGTACTTC. Residues: CASSLDRGRGETQYF.

This chain links TRBV19 with TRBJ1-1; D unresolved. Germline V CDR1 and CDR2: LNHDA, SQIVND (reference sequence). V was cut by 4 bases and J by 1 base, with 10 bases left in between. The CDR3 is made up of 14 amino acids. The CDR3 DNA is TGTGCCAGTAGTAAGTCTGGAAGGAACACTGAAGCTTTCTTT. This encodes CASSKSGRNTEAFF.

The rearrangement joins TRBV5-1 to TRBJ2-7; tentative D call: TRBD2 (5 bases). Trimming stripped 0 bases from V and 5 bases from J, with 12 bases between. Germline CDR1 and CDR2: SGHRS and YFSETQ. The CDR3 spans 14 residues. CDR3 loop: CASSLGGSINEQYF. The CDR3 region has the DNA TGCGCCAGCAGCTTGGGAGGGAGTATCAACGAGCAGTACTTC.

The chain is built from TRBV28 and TRBJ2-2; TRBD1 agrees at 8 bases. CDR1 and CDR2 from the germline V gene are MDHEN and SYDVKM. CDR3 length: 15 residues. J was trimmed by 7 bases and V by 4 bases; bases with no gene match: 8. For the CDR3, the DNA is TGTGCCAGCAGTTCGGCCAGGGGGCGAGGCGGGGAGCTGTTTTTT. It yields the protein CASSSARGRGGELFF.

This sequence joins TRBV6-5 and TRBJ2-3; D perhaps matches TRBD2 (5 bases). Germline values: CDR1 MNHEY, CDR2 SVGAGI. CDR3 size: 15 residues. Trimming took off 7 bases at V and 1 base at J, with 15 bases between the two ends. The DNA for the CDR3 is TGTGCCAGCACCAGATCCGGGGTGGGCACAGATACGCAGTATTTT. Its protein product is CASTRSGVGTDTQYF.

J is TRBJ2-7 and V is TRBV9; TRBD2 agrees at 8 bases. Germline assignment: CDR1 SGDLS and CDR2 YYNGEE. The CDR3 totals 13 residues. V gave up 3 bases and J gave up 6 bases; unmatched junction bases: 5. The CDR3 DNA reads TGTGCCAGCAGCGAGCGGGGGTTAGGCGAGCAGTACTTC. Translating gives CASSERGLGEQYF.

This sequence joins TRBV5-1 and TRBJ2-1; 10 nucleotides agree with TRBD2. This CDR3 has 16 residues. With V trimmed by 3 bases and J by 5 bases, 8 bases remained unmatched. The germline V gene has CDR1 SGHRS and CDR2 YFSETQ. The CDR3 protein is CASSSLAGAANNEQFF. The CDR3 nucleotides are TGCGCCAGCAGCTCTCTAGCGGGAGCAGCAAACAATGAGCAGTTCTTC.

The chain links TRBV4-2 to TRBJ2-1, with a tentative D call TRBD1 (6 bases). Per germline, CDR1 LGHNA and CDR2 YNFKEQ. V was trimmed by 2 bases and J by 8 bases, leaving 25 bases between them. The CDR3 spans 18 residues. This chain's CDR3 is CASSQSRGGTWLVDEQFF. For the CDR3, the DNA is TGTGCCAGCAGCCAATCCAGGGGCGGAACATGGCTAGTCGATGAGCAGTTCTTC.

The V call is TRBV5-1, the J call TRBJ2-5; 10 bases are a match to TRBD1. With 2 bases clipped from V and 1 base from J, the junction kept 5 bases outside the gene matches. This CDR3 region has 16 residues. Germline CDR1 and CDR2: SGHRS and YFSETQ. CDR3 DNA: TGCGCCAGCAGCTTTGGGACAGGGGTTCTCCAAGAGACCCAGTACTTC. This gives the protein CASSFGTGVLQETQYF.

The gene calls are TRBV25-1 and TRBJ1-1, with a possible D match to TRBD1 (6 bases). V lost 3 bases to trimming and J lost 1 base, with 18 bases between them. The germline V gene has CDR1 MGHDK and CDR2 SYGVNS. The CDR3 is 17 amino acids. The CDR3 nucleotides are TGTGCCAGCAGTGACCCTGGAGGGGGTTGGGGGAACACTGAAGCTTTCTTT. Its protein is CASSDPGGGWGNTEAFF.

The chain recombines TRBV27 with TRBJ2-5, with TRBD1 matching 8 bases. Germline CDR1 reads MNHEY; CDR2 reads SMNVEV (reference sequence). V lost 4 bases and J lost 0; bases outside the gene matches: 10. The CDR3 totals 17 residues. CDR3 bases: TGTGCCAGCAGTTCCCCCAGGGGGCGGACGGACCAAGAGACCCAGTACTTC. It encodes CASSSPRGRTDQETQYF.

The chain has TRBV5-1 and TRBJ1-3, with 7 nucleotides matching TRBD1. Germline V lookup: CDR1 SGHRS, CDR2 YFSETQ. The CDR3 runs 14 residues. V lost 7 bases and J lost 2; bases outside the gene matches: 6. The CDR3 DNA reads as TGCGCCAGCCACACGGGGACAGCTGGAAACACCATATATTTT. It is translated as CASHTGTAGNTIYF.

The chain recombines TRBV4-2 with TRBJ1-4; D is possibly TRBD1 (6 bases). Germline V gene lookup returns CDR1 LGHNA and CDR2 YNFKEQ. This CDR3 has 13 residues. Trimming took off 0 bases at V and 11 bases at J, with 10 bases between the two ends. The CDR3 reads CASSQDPGAKLFF. The CDR3 nucleotides read TGTGCCAGCAGCCAAGATCCAGGGGCGAAACTGTTTTTT.